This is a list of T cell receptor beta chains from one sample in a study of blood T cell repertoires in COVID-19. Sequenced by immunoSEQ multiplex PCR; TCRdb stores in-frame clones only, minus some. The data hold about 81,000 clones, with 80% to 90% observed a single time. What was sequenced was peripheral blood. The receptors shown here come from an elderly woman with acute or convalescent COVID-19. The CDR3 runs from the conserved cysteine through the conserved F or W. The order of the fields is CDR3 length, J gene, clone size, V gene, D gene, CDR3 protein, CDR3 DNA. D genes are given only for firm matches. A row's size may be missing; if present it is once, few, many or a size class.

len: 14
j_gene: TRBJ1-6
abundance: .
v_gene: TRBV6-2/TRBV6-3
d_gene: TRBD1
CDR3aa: CASSPGTATTALHF
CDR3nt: TGTGCCAGCAGCCCCGGGACAGCGACTACAGCCCTCCACTTT

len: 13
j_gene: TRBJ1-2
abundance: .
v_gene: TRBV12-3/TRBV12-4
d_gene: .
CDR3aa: CASGSDGNYGYTF
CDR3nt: TGTGCCAGCGGGAGCGACGGGAACTATGGCTACACCTTC

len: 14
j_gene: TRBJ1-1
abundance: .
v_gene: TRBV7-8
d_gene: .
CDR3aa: CASSLAPGGEEAFF
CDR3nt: TGTGCCAGCAGCTTAGCCCCCGGAGGGGAGGAAGCTTTCTTT

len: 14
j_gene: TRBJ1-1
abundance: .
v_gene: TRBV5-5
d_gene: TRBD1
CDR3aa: CASSSDRVGTEAFF
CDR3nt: TGTGCCAGCAGCTCCGACAGGGTGGGCACTGAAGCTTTCTTT

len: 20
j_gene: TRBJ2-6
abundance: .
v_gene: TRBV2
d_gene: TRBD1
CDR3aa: CASSVLFSGTGDSGANVLTF
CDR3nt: TGTGCCAGCAGTGTTCTTTTTTCCGGGACAGGGGACTCTGGGGCCAACGTCCTGACTTTC

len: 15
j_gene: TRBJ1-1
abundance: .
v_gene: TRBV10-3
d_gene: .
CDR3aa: CAISDLGAGNTEAFF
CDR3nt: TGTGCCATCAGTGACCTGGGGGCGGGCAACACTGAAGCTTTCTTT

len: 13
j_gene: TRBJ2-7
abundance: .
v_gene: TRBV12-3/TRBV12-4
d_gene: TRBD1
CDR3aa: CASSWDRVYEQYF
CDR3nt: TGTGCCAGCAGTTGGGACAGGGTCTACGAGCAGTACTTC

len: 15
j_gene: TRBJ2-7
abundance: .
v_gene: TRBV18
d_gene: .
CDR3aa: CASSPEGRGNYEQYF
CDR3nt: TGTGCCAGCTCACCAGAAGGCAGGGGAAATTACGAGCAGTACTTC

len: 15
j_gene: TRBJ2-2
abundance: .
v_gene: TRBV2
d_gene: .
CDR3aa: CASRPDRSNTGELFF
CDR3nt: TGTGCCAGCAGGCCCGACAGGTCTAACACCGGGGAGCTGTTTTTT

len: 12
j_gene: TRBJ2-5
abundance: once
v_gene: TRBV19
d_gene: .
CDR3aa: CATRGTQETQYF
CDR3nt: TGTGCCACGAGGGGGACCCAAGAGACCCAGTACTTC

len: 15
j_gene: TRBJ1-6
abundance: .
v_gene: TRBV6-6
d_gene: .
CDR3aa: CASSYSLGDNSPLHF
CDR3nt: TGTGCCAGCAGTTACTCCCTAGGGGATAATTCACCCCTCCACTTT

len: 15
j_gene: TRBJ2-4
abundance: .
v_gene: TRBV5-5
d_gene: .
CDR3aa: CASSFSDTAKNIQYF
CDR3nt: TGTGCCAGCAGCTTTAGCGACACAGCCAAAAACATTCAGTACTTC

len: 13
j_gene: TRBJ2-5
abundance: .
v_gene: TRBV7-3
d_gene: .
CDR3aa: CASSLTVGETQYF
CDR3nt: TGTGCCAGCAGCTTAACGGTCGGAGAGACCCAGTACTTC

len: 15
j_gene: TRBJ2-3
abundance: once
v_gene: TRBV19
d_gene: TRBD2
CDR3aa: CASTPSGRLADTQYF
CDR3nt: TGTGCCAGTACCCCTAGCGGGAGATTGGCAGATACGCAGTATTTT

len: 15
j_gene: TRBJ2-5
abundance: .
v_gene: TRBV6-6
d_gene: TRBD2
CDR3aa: CASKGASGTQETQYF
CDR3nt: TGTGCCAGCAAGGGTGCTAGCGGAACCCAAGAGACCCAGTACTTC

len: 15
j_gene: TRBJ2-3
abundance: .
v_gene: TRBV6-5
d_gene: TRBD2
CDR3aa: CASRPSGGATDTQYF
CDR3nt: TGTGCCAGCAGACCTAGCGGGGGGGCCACAGATACGCAGTATTTT

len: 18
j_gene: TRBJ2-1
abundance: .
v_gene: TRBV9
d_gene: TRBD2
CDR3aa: CASSVGWAGTSGNNEQFF
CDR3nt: TGTGCCAGCAGCGTAGGATGGGCCGGGACTAGCGGTAACAATGAGCAGTTCTTC

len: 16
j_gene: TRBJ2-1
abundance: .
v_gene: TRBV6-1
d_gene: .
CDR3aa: CASSEYVRSSYNEQFF
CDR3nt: TGTGCCAGCAGTGAATACGTCAGAAGCTCCTACAATGAGCAGTTCTTC

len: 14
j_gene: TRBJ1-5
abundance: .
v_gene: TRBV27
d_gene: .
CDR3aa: CASRLGGLGQPQHF
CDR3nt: TGTGCCAGCAGGTTGGGGGGGTTGGGCCAGCCCCAGCATTTT

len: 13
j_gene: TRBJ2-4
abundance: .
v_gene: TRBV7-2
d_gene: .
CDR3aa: CASSLGEKNIQYF
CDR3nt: TGTGCCAGCAGCTTAGGGGAGAAAAACATTCAGTACTTC

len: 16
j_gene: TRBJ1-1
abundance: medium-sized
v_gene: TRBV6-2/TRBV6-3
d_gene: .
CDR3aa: CASSYPTGYGNTEAFF
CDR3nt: TGTGCCAGCAGTTACCCCACAGGGTACGGTAACACTGAAGCTTTCTTT

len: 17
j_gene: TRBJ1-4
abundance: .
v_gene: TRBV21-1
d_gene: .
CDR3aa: CASSRGQANATNEKLFF
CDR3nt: TGTGCCAGCAGCAGGGGACAGGCCAACGCAACTAATGAAAAACTGTTTTTT

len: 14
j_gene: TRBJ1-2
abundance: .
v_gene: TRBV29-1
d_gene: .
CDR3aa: CSVEPFGFYDGYTF
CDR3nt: TGCAGCGTTGAACCCTTCGGTTTTTATGATGGCTACACCTTC

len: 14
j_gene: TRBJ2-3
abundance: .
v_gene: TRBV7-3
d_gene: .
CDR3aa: CASSLDVTSRTQYF
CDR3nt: TGTGCCAGCAGCTTAGACGTAACTAGCAGAACGCAGTATTTT

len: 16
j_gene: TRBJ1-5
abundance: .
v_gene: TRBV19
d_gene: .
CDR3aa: CASSTPLREGNQPQHF
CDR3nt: TGTGCCAGTAGTACCCCCCTCAGGGAAGGCAATCAGCCCCAGCATTTT

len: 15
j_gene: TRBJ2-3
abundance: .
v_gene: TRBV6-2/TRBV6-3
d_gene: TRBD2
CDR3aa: CASSYVAGGKDTQYF
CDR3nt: TGTGCCAGCAGTTACGTGGCGGGGGGGAAGGATACGCAGTATTTT

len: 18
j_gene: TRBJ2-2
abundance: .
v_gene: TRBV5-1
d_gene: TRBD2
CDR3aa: CASSLAPPRLAGPGELFF
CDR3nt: TGCGCCAGCAGCTTGGCACCCCCCCGACTAGCGGGACCCGGGGAGCTGTTTTTT

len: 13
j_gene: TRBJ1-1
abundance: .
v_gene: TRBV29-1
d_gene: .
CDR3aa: CSAREGSLTEAFF
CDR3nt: TGCAGCGCTAGGGAGGGGAGTCTCACTGAAGCTTTCTTT

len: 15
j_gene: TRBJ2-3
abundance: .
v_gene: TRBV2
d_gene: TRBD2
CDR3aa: CASRSGRRNTDTQYF
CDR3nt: TGTGCCAGCAGATCCGGGAGGCGAAACACAGATACGCAGTATTTT

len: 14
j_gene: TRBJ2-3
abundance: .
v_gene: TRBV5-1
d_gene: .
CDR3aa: CASSLAQSTDTQYF
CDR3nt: TGCGCCAGCAGCTTGGCCCAGAGCACAGATACGCAGTATTTT

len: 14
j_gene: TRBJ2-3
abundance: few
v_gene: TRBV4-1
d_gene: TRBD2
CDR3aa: CASSLAGSTDTQYF
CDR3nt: TGCGCCAGCAGTCTAGCGGGGAGCACAGATACGCAGTATTTT

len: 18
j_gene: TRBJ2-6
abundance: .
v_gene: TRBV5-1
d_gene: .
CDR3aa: CASSLGAGTGSGANVLTF
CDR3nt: TGCGCCAGCAGCTTGGGGGCGGGGACGGGCTCTGGGGCCAACGTCCTGACTTTC

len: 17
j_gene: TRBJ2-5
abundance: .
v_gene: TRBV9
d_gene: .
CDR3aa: CASSVVGTLGGQETQYF
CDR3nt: TGTGCCAGCAGCGTAGTTGGCACACTGGGGGGACAAGAGACCCAGTACTTC